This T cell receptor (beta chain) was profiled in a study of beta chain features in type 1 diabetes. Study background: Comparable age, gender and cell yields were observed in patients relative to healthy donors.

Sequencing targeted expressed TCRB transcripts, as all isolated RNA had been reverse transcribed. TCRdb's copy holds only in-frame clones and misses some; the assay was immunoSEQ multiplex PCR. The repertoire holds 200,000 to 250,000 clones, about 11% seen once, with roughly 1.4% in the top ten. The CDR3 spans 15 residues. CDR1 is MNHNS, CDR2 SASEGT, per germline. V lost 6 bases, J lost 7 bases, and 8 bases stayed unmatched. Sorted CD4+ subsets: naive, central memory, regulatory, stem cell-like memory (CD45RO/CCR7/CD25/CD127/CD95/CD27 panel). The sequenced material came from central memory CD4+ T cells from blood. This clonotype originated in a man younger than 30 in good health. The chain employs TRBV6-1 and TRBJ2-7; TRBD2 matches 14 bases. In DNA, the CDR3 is TGTGCCAGCAGAGCGACTAGCGGGAGGGCCACGGAGCAGTACTTC. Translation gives CASRATSGRATEQYF.